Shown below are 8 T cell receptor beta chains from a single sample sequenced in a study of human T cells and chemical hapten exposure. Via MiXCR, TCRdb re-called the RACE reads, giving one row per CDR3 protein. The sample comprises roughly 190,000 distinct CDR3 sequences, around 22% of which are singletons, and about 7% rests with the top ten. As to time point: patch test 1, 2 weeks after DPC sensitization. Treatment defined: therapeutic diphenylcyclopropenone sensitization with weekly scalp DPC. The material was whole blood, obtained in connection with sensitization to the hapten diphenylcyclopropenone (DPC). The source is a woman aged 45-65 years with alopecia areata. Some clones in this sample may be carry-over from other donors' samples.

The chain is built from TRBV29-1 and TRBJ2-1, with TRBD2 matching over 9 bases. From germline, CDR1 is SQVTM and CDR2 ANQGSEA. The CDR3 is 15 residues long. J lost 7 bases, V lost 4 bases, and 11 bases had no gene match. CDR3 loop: CSVGFIAGVFNEQFF. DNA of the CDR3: TGCAGCGTTGGATTCATAGCGGGAGTTTTTAATGAGCAGTTCTTC.

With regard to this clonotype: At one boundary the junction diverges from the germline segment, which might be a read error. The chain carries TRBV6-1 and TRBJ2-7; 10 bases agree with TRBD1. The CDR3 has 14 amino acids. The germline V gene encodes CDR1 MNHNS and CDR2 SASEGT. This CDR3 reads CASTTTGGPYERYF. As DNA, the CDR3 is TGTGCCAGCACTACGACAGGGGGCCCCTACGAGCGGTACTTC.

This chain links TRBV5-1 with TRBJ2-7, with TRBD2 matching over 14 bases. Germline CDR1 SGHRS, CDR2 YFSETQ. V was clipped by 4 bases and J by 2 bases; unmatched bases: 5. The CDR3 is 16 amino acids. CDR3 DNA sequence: TGCGCCAGCAGCCCACGGACTAGCGGGAGGACCTACGAGCAGTACTTC. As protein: CASSPRTSGRTYEQYF.

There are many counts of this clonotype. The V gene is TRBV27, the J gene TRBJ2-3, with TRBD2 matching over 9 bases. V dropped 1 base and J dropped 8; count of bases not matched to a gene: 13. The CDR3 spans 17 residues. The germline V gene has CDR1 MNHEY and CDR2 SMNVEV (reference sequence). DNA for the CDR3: TGTGCCAGCAGTTTATTTGCTAGCGGGATGGTTGGGGGTACGCAGTATTTT. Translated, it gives CASSLFASGMVGGTQYF.

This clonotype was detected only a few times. CDR3 residues: CSPALSSYNEQFF. The CDR3 DNA is TGCAGCCCGGCGTTGAGCTCCTACAATGAGCAGTTCTTC. V is TRBV29-1 and J is TRBJ2-1; D is unclear. Deletions cut 8 bases from V and 0 bases from J, with 11 bases between. The CDR3 is 13 residues long. In germline, CDR1 is SQVTM, CDR2 ANQGSEA.

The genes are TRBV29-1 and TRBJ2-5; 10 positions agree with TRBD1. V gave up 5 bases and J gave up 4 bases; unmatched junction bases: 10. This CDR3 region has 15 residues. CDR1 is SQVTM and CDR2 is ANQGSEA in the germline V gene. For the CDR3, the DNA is TGCAGCGTTCTATCTCCGGGACAGGGGCTAGAGACCCAGTACTTC. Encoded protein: CSVLSPGQGLETQYF.

In DNA form, the CDR3 reads TGCGCCAGCAGTGAGAGACAGGGGGCGGGAGGCTACACCTTC. Its translation is CASSERQGAGGYTF. The chain recombines TRBV10-2 with TRBJ1-2; 10 bases are shared with TRBD1. This CDR3 comprises 14 residues. The germline V gene encodes CDR1 WSHSY and CDR2 SAAADI. V trimming: 2 bases; J trimming: 8 bases; junction bases outside the gene matches: 5.

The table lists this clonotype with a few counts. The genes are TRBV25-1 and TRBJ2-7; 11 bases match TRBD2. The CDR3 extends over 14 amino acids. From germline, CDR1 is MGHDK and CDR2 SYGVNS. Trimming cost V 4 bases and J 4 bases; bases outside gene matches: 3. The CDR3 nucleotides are TGTGCCAGCAGTGTAGCGGGAGGGGCGTACGAGCAGTACTTC. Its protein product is CASSVAGGAYEQYF.